A single sample is the source of the 15 T cell receptor beta chains below, sequenced in a study of blood T cells in healthy people across ages. With a J-beta primer mix and a sample-barcoded 5' primer, a second PCR ran roughly 6 to 12 cycles. MiXCR, run by TCRdb on the 5' RACE reads, gives a single entry per CDR3 protein. The sample shows about a million distinct CDR3 sequences, around 54% of them seen only once. The sample was blood. The receptors shown here come from a woman aged 55-70 years in good health.

The rearrangement links TRBV28 to TRBJ2-7; 9 bases are shared with TRBD2. The CDR3 runs 16 residues. Germline V gives CDR1 MDHEN, CDR2 SYDVKM. The junction had 11 bases not matched to a gene; V was cut back by 3 bases and J by 5 bases. The CDR3 reads CASSFFAASGKDEQYF. The CDR3 nucleotides are TGTGCCAGCAGTTTCTTCGCCGCTAGCGGGAAGGACGAGCAGTACTTC.

This clonotype came up many times. The chain recombines TRBV4-1 with TRBJ2-7; D is ambiguous. This CDR3 is 15 amino acids long. V was pared by 1 base and J by 3 bases, with 13 bases between. CDR1 and CDR2 (germline): MGHRA, YSYEKL. The CDR3 bases are TGCGCCAGCAGCCAAGGGGTAGGCGAAAACTACGAGCAGTACTTC. It is translated as CASSQGVGENYEQYF.

The chain is built from TRBV5-6 and TRBJ2-5, with D hard to call. V lost 4 bases, J lost 5 bases, and 18 bases lay in between. The CDR3 runs to 15 residues. The germline CDR1 and CDR2 sequences are SGHDT and YYEEEE. For the CDR3, the DNA is TGTGCCAGCAGCCTTCACGTGGGGTGGCGGGAGACCCAGTACTTC. It specifies CASSLHVGWRETQYF.

This clonotype was found a few times. The chain combines TRBV6-2 or TRBV6-3 with TRBJ1-5; TRBD1 agrees at 8 bases. V gave up 5 bases and J gave up 6 bases; unmatched junction bases: 9. This CDR3 spans 15 amino acids. Germline CDR1 reads MNHEY; CDR2 reads SVGEGT. CDR3: CASSGTGGVGQPQHF. In DNA form, the CDR3 reads TGTGCCAGCAGTGGTACAGGGGGTGTGGGTCAGCCCCAGCATTTT.

The chain is built from TRBV6-4 and TRBJ2-1; 7 bases agree with TRBD2. This CDR3 is 15 amino acids long. The junction had 11 bases not matched to a gene; V was cut back by 10 bases and J by 2 bases. Germline CDR1 MRHNA, CDR2 SNTAGT. This CDR3 reads CAKIREGRAYNEQFF. The CDR3 DNA is TGTGCCAAGATTAGGGAGGGCCGGGCCTACAATGAGCAGTTCTTC.

V and J are TRBV7-6 and TRBJ2-7; D is undetermined. V was pared by 2 bases and J by 0 bases, with 11 bases between. Per germline, CDR1 SGHVS and CDR2 FNYEAQ. CDR3 length equals 15 residues. CDR3 residues: CASSLSGDLSYEQYF. CDR3 DNA sequence: TGTGCCAGCAGCTTATCTGGCGACCTCTCCTACGAGCAGTACTTC.

This chain joins TRBV4-2 and TRBJ2-1; 10 bases map to TRBD2. The CDR3 is 15 residues long. The germline V gene encodes CDR1 LGHNA and CDR2 YNFKEQ. After removal of 1 base from V and 7 bases from J, the junction contained 4 bases not matched to a gene. Here the CDR3 reads CASSQATSGKNEQFF. Written as DNA, the CDR3 is TGTGCCAGCAGCCAAGCAACTAGCGGGAAGAATGAGCAGTTCTTC.

This chain uses TRBV2 with TRBJ1-5; D remains unclear. Trimming shortened V by 7 bases and J by 3 bases, and 10 bases separated the two germline ends. The CDR3 contains 13 residues. Germline-derived CDR1 and CDR2 are SNHLY and FYNNEI. The CDR3 protein is CASTNTINQPQHF. CDR3 nucleotides: TGTGCCAGCACAAACACGATCAATCAGCCCCAGCATTTT.

The sample holds a few counts of this clonotype. The chain is built from TRBV4-2 and TRBJ2-3; D is possibly TRBD1 (5 bases). The CDR3 contains 16 residues. Trimming shortened V by 0 bases and J by 4 bases, and 14 bases separated the two germline ends. Germline V gene lookup returns CDR1 LGHNA and CDR2 YNFKEQ. Here the CDR3 reads CASSQDWGQPSDTQYF. CDR3 nucleotide sequence: TGTGCCAGCAGCCAAGATTGGGGCCAGCCTTCAGATACGCAGTATTTT.

The chain links TRBV5-1 to TRBJ2-7, with TRBD1 matching 8 bases. V gave up 1 base and J gave up 6 bases; unmatched junction bases: 6. Germline CDR1 is SGHRS and CDR2 is YFSETQ. The CDR3 totals 14 residues. CDR3 residues: CASSLSQGAFEQYF. CDR3 DNA: TGCGCCAGCAGCTTGAGTCAGGGGGCATTCGAGCAGTACTTC.

The V gene is TRBV15, the J gene TRBJ1-2; unclear D gene. The CDR3 loop spans 14 amino acids. Trimming pared 1 base from V and 8 bases from J, leaving 14 bases between. Germline CDR1 LNHNV, CDR2 YYDKDF (reference sequence). The CDR3 spells CATSRVYGFGGYTF. Here the CDR3 DNA reads TGTGCCACCAGCAGAGTATACGGATTCGGGGGCTACACCTTC.

This sequence joins TRBV29-1 and TRBJ2-7, with D perhaps matching TRBD1 or TRBD2 (5 bases each). Looked up from germline, CDR1 is SQVTM and CDR2 is ANQGSEA. V was clipped by 0 bases and J by 9 bases, with 15 bases between them. This CDR3 region has 13 residues. The CDR3 coding sequence is TGCAGCGTTGAAGATCATTCCCCGAGGGGGCAGTACTTC. It is translated as CSVEDHSPRGQYF.

The V gene is TRBV6-5, the J gene TRBJ2-3; D gene unclear. Germline V gives CDR1 MNHEY, CDR2 SVGAGI. With 9 bases removed from V and 1 base from J, the gap between germline ends came to 14 bases. The CDR3 spans 14 residues. The CDR3 nucleotides read TGTGCCAGTCGCCCACCCGTCGGCACAGATACGCAGTATTTT. It is translated as CASRPPVGTDTQYF.

The rearrangement links TRBV9 to TRBJ2-7; TRBD1 agrees at 9 bases. Germline lookup yields CDR1 SGDLS and CDR2 YYNGEE. V shed 4 bases and J 3 bases; nucleotides not matched to a gene: 11. The CDR3 length is 16 residues. The CDR3 nucleotides read TGTGCCAGCAGCAAAATTCCCGGGACAGGGTACTACGAGCAGTACTTC. Amino acids: CASSKIPGTGYYEQYF.

The genes are TRBV4-2 and TRBJ1-2; 12 bases fit TRBD1. Germline V gene lookup returns CDR1 LGHNA and CDR2 YNFKEQ. V dropped 4 bases and J dropped 2; count of bases not matched to a gene: 14. This CDR3 has 19 amino acids. The CDR3 bases are TGTGCCAGCAGCCCGTTCGGACCGGGACAGGGGGCGCCCAACTATGGCTACACCTTC. Translating gives CASSPFGPGQGAPNYGYTF.